What follows are 29 T cell receptor beta chains derived from one specimen sequenced in a study of beta chain features in type 1 diabetes. Isolated RNA was reverse transcribed in full, so expressed TCRB transcripts were sequenced. The table came from immunoSEQ multiplex PCR; TCRdb's copy has only in-frame clones and leaves some out. The sample includes 280,000 or so clones, over 12% of them seen just once. Study results and limitations: In all four CD4+ subsets, TCRB CDR3 length was significantly, moderately reduced in type 1 diabetes.

These receptors have no identified antigens. The sequenced sample was naive CD4+ T cells from blood. The receptors originated from a young man with type 1 diabetes.

V is TRBV7-2 and J is TRBJ2-7; possible D gene TRBD1, 5 bases. The CDR3 consists of 15 residues. Between the trimmed V and J ends, which lost 3 bases and 3 bases, there was a span of 15 bases. The germline V gene has CDR1 SGHTA and CDR2 FQGNSA. This chain's CDR3 is CASSFRPGKIYEQYF. The CDR3 coding sequence is TGTGCCAGCAGCTTTCGGCCAGGGAAAATCTACGAGCAGTACTTC.

The genes are TRBV2 and TRBJ1-1; 11 bases are shared with TRBD1. Germline V gives CDR1 SNHLY, CDR2 FYNNEI. V lost 2 bases, J lost 11 bases, and 10 bases stayed unmatched. The CDR3 contains 15 residues. The CDR3 DNA sequence: TGTGCCAGCAGTGAAAGCTGGACAGGGGGCAGTTCGGCTTTCTTT. It specifies CASSESWTGGSSAFF. The full variable domain, rest sourced from reference TRBV2 and TRBJ1-1, is EPEVTQTPSHQVTQMGQEVILRCVPISNHLYFYWYRQILGQKVEFLVSFYNNEISEKSEIFDDQFSVERPDGSNFTLKIRSTKLEDSAMYFCASSESWTGGSSAFFGQGTRLTVV.

The chain uses TRBV28 and TRBJ1-1, with no clear D. The CDR3 contains 11 residues. Trimming left V 3 bases short and J 4 bases short, with 3 bases between. The V gene's germline CDR1 is MDHEN and CDR2 SYDVKM. The CDR3 region has the DNA TGTGCCAGCAGTTTCTTCACTGAAGCTTTCTTT. Translation gives CASSFFTEAFF.

This chain joins TRBV18 and TRBJ1-5; TRBD1 matches 8 bases. Germline CDR1 is KGHSH and CDR2 is LQKENI. The CDR3 covers 15 residues. With V trimmed by 0 bases and J by 6 bases, 4 bases remained unmatched. CDR3 loop: CASSPPGQGRQPQHF. CDR3 nucleotides: TGTGCCAGCTCACCACCCGGACAGGGTCGTCAGCCCCAGCATTTT.

This clone was observed a few times. The chain employs TRBV27 and TRBJ2-7; 8 positions agree with TRBD1. The CDR3 is 14 residues long. Germline V gene sequence: CDR1 MNHEY, CDR2 SMNVEV (reference sequence). V shed 5 bases, J shed 4 bases, and the junction held 7 bases outside the gene matches. This CDR3 is CASSRTGTLYEQYF. The CDR3 DNA follows: TGTGCCAGCAGTAGGACAGGGACCTTGTACGAGCAGTACTTC.

This chain connects TRBV7-2 to TRBJ2-2; no definite D call. This CDR3 is 15 amino acids long. CDR1 SGHTA and CDR2 FQGNSA come from the germline V gene. V gave up 5 bases and J gave up 1 base, with 11 bases separating them. This CDR3 reads CASSDWIRNTGELFF. The CDR3 nucleotides are TGTGCCAGCAGCGACTGGATCAGGAACACCGGGGAGCTGTTTTTT.

This clone was seen a handful of times. This chain links TRBV7-2 with TRBJ2-5; D is possibly TRBD2 (5 bases). The germline V and J ends were trimmed by 0 bases and 2 bases, with 10 bases remaining between them. CDR3 size: 15 residues. CDR1 and CDR2 (germline): SGHTA, FQGNSA. The CDR3 protein is CASSLARRGQETQYF. The CDR3 DNA follows: TGTGCCAGCAGCTTAGCCAGGAGAGGGCAAGAGACCCAGTACTTC.

This sequence joins TRBV30 and TRBJ2-1, with TRBD1 identical over 9 bases. Germline values: CDR1 GTSNPN, CDR2 SVGIG (reference sequence). V lost 3 bases and J lost 0; bases outside the gene matches: 12. The CDR3 runs 18 residues. DNA for the CDR3: TGTGCCTGGAGCGGGGACAGGGTCAAATCGAGCTCCTACAATGAGCAGTTCTTC. As protein: CAWSGDRVKSSSYNEQFF. Filled out from reference TRBV30 and TRBJ2-1, the complete variable domain reads SQTIHQWPATLVQPVGSPLSLECTVEGTSNPNLYWYRQAAGRGLQLLFYSVGIGQISSEVPQNLSASRPQDRQFILSSKKLLLSDSGFYLCAWSGDRVKSSSYNEQFFGPGTRLTVL.

The rearrangement links TRBV6-5 to TRBJ1-1; the match to TRBD1 covers 10 bases. Looked up from germline, CDR1 is MNHEY and CDR2 is SVGAGI. The junction had 4 bases not matched to a gene; V was cut back by 6 bases and J by 0 bases. This CDR3 region has 15 residues. The CDR3 sequence: CASSWTGGLNTEAFF. CDR3 nucleotides: TGTGCCAGCAGCTGGACAGGGGGTCTGAACACTGAAGCTTTCTTT.

The chain recombines TRBV23-1 with TRBJ1-5, with a possible D match to TRBD1 (5 bases). TRBV23-1 is an ORF, with its function uncertain. The V and J ends lost 4 bases and 9 bases respectively, with 22 bases between them. The CDR3 has 16 residues. This CDR3 reads CASSPRGEGSVLPQHF. CDR3 DNA: TGCGCCAGCAGTCCTCGGGGGGAGGGGAGTGTGTTGCCCCAGCATTTT.

In nucleotides, the CDR3 is TGTGCCAGCAGTTTTTCTGGACAGGGTAGTTCACCCCTCCACTTT. Amino acids: CASSFSGQGSSPLHF. The chain carries TRBV28 and TRBJ1-6; 8 bases agree with TRBD1. The V segment lost 3 bases and the J segment 9 bases; nucleotides outside the gene matches: 7. This CDR3 spans 15 amino acids. From germline, CDR1 is MDHEN and CDR2 SYDVKM.

The J gene is TRBJ2-2, the V gene TRBV4-2, with TRBD2 identical over 12 bases. Germline assignment: CDR1 LGHNA and CDR2 YNFKEQ. This CDR3 contains 16 residues. Losses at the gene ends were 0 bases for V and 7 bases for J; bases not matched to a gene: 3. CDR3 residues: CASSQELAGGNGELFF. Written as DNA, the CDR3 is TGTGCCAGCAGCCAAGAACTAGCGGGAGGCAACGGGGAGCTGTTTTTT.

V gene TRBV29-1 combines with J gene TRBJ1-5; unclear D gene. V lost 7 bases, J lost 0 bases, and 19 bases lay in between. CDR1 is SQVTM and CDR2 is ANQGSEA in the germline V gene. This CDR3 is 16 amino acids long. The chain's CDR3 is CSALRDISYSNQPQHF. DNA of the CDR3: TGCAGCGCCCTCCGGGATATAAGTTATAGCAATCAGCCCCAGCATTTT.

The chain combines TRBV2 with TRBJ2-5; D is uncertain. The V end was cut by 5 bases, the J end by 7 bases, with 11 bases between. Germline V gene lookup returns CDR1 SNHLY and CDR2 FYNNEI. The CDR3 is made up of 12 amino acids. CDR3 region: CASSITGGTQYF. CDR3 nucleotide sequence: TGTGCCAGCAGTATCACGGGTGGGACCCAGTACTTC.

Here the CDR3 reads CASRSLGYGYTF. The CDR3 DNA sequence: TGTGCCAGCAGGAGCCTAGGCTATGGCTACACCTTC. The genes are TRBV6-1 and TRBJ1-2; D is unresolved. CDR1 is MNHNS and CDR2 is SASEGT in the germline V gene. The V end was cut by 6 bases, the J end by 4 bases, with 9 bases between. The CDR3 is made up of 12 amino acids.

The chain couples TRBV7-2 to TRBJ1-2; TRBD1 agrees at 8 bases. The junction had 11 bases not matched to a gene; V was cut back by 1 base and J by 7 bases. Germline V lookup: CDR1 SGHTA, CDR2 FQGNSA. This CDR3 region has 16 residues. CDR3 region: CASSLVVYGTGGGYTF. As DNA, the CDR3 is TGTGCCAGCAGCTTAGTCGTATACGGGACAGGCGGTGGCTACACCTTC.

This sequence joins TRBV7-9 and TRBJ2-7; 11 nucleotides agree with TRBD2. The junction had 4 bases not matched to a gene; V was cut back by 4 bases and J by 5 bases. CDR1 is SEHNR and CDR2 is FQNEAQ in the germline V gene (reference sequence). The CDR3 consists of 14 residues. The CDR3 spells CASSSLAGGNEQYF. As DNA, the CDR3 is TGTGCCAGCAGCTCCCTAGCGGGGGGAAACGAGCAGTACTTC.

V gene TRBV11-2 combines with J gene TRBJ2-5; D is possibly TRBD1 (5 bases). The CDR3 length is 13 residues. CDR1 and CDR2 (germline): SGHAT, FQNNGV. Trimming removed 1 base from V and 3 bases from J, with 6 bases in between. The CDR3 sequence: CASSLAGKETQYF. CDR3 coding DNA: TGTGCCAGCAGCTTAGCAGGGAAAGAGACCCAGTACTTC.

The chain employs TRBV5-6 and TRBJ2-5, with D uncertain. The CDR3 is 14 residues long. In germline, CDR1 is SGHDT, CDR2 YYEEEE. Trimming took off 0 bases at V and 1 base at J, with 7 bases between the two ends. This chain's CDR3 is CASSLVERQETQYF. Here the CDR3 DNA reads TGTGCCAGCAGCTTGGTGGAGCGCCAAGAGACCCAGTACTTC.

The chain is built from TRBV6-1 and TRBJ2-7, with a weak D call TRBD1 (5 bases). V gave up 2 bases and J gave up 2 bases, with 7 bases separating them. The CDR3 is made up of 13 amino acids. Germline CDR1 reads MNHNS; CDR2 reads SASEGT. Here the CDR3 reads CASSERGPYEQYF. Here the CDR3 DNA reads TGTGCCAGCAGTGAAAGGGGCCCCTACGAGCAGTACTTC.

In its sample, this clone was seen a few times. The V gene is TRBV27, the J gene TRBJ1-4; D gene unclear. The CDR3 is made up of 13 amino acids. Trimming cost V 8 bases and J 5 bases, with 12 bases left between them. Germline V gene lookup returns CDR1 MNHEY and CDR2 SMNVEV (reference sequence). The CDR3 loop reads CASRSFLNEKLFF. As DNA, the CDR3 is TGTGCCAGCCGGAGTTTCCTAAATGAAAAACTGTTTTTT. Filled out from reference TRBV27 and TRBJ1-4, the complete variable domain reads EAQVTQNPRYLITVTGKKLTVTCSQNMNHEYMSWYRQDPGLGLRQIYYSMNVEVTDKGDVPEGYKVSRKEKRNFPLILESPSPNQTSLYFCASRSFLNEKLFFGSGTQLSVL.

The chain recombines TRBV5-4 with TRBJ2-1, with D possibly being TRBD2 (5 bases). CDR3 length: 16 residues. V gave up 3 bases and J gave up 3 bases, with 16 bases separating them. CDR1 is SGHNT, CDR2 YYREEE, per germline (reference sequence). CDR3 nucleotides: TGTGCCAGCAGCTCAATTCTAGGAGGTAGCTACAATGAGCAGTTCTTC. Translated: CASSSILGGSYNEQFF. Drawing the rest from reference TRBV5-4 and TRBJ2-1, the complete variable domain is ETGVTQSPTHLIKTRGQQVTLRCSSQSGHNTVSWYQQALGQGPQFIFQYYREEENGRGNFPPRFSGLQFPNYSSELNVNALELDDSALYLCASSSILGGSYNEQFFGPGTRLTVL.

This clone was counted between two and nine times. This chain connects TRBV11-2 to TRBJ2-7; a possible D gene is TRBD2 (6 bases). The length of the CDR3 is 14 residues. With 5 bases removed from V and 5 bases from J, the gap between germline ends came to 16 bases. Germline lookup yields CDR1 SGHAT and CDR2 FQNNGV. The CDR3 bases are TGTGCCAGCAGCCCTGGACGGCGGGGCCACGAGCAGTACTTC. Translated: CASSPGRRGHEQYF.

V is TRBV5-1 and J is TRBJ2-4; TRBD2 aligns across 8 bases. The CDR3 has 17 amino acids. Germline V gene sequence: CDR1 SGHRS, CDR2 YFSETQ. With 4 bases clipped from V and 2 bases from J, the junction kept 11 bases outside the gene matches. For the CDR3, the DNA is TGCGCCAGCAGCCGCGAAGCGGGGGCAAGGCCCAAAAACATTCAGTACTTC. This sequence encodes CASSREAGARPKNIQYF.

This clone was seen more than once but under ten times. The chain couples TRBV25-1 to TRBJ1-1; 10 bases align to TRBD1. The CDR3 totals 15 residues. With V trimmed by 1 base and J by 8 bases, 7 bases remained unmatched. Germline CDR1 MGHDK, CDR2 SYGVNS. The CDR3 region is CASSEFAGTGEEAFF. CDR3 coding DNA: TGTGCCAGCAGTGAATTCGCCGGGACAGGGGAAGAAGCTTTCTTT.

This clone has more than one count but fewer than ten. This rearrangement joins TRBV30 to TRBJ2-1; the D gene is possibly TRBD2 (7 bases). CDR1 and CDR2 from the germline V gene are GTSNPN and SVGIG (reference sequence). The V gene lost 2 bases and the J gene lost 8 bases, with 13 bases spanning the gap. The CDR3 has 13 residues. The CDR3 DNA is TGTGCCTGGAGTCTCCGGGGGGCGGATGAGCAGTTCTTC. Amino acids: CAWSLRGADEQFF.

CDR3 nucleotide sequence: TGTGCCTGGAGTGTCTCCCTGAACACTGAAGCTTTCTTT. Translation: CAWSVSLNTEAFF. The chain is built from TRBV30 and TRBJ1-1; D is ambiguous. The CDR3 totals 13 residues. CDR1 and CDR2 from the germline V gene are GTSNPN and SVGIG (reference sequence). V lost 0 bases and J 0 bases, leaving 5 bases between the germline ends.

The rearrangement joins TRBV30 to TRBJ2-5; perhaps TRBD1 as D (6 bases). The end of the DNA is better explained by TRBJ2-7, so the J call may be wrong. The CDR3 sequence is 11 residues long. Looked up from germline, CDR1 is GTSNPN and CDR2 is SVGIG (reference sequence). The CDR3 is CAWVRDTEQYF. The CDR3 bases are TGTGCCTGGGTCCGGGACACCGAGCAGTACTTC.

The chain has TRBV30 and TRBJ2-5; D perhaps matches TRBD2 (5 bases). The CDR3 has 13 residues. CDR1 and CDR2 (germline): GTSNPN, SVGIG (reference sequence). V gave up 2 bases and J gave up 1 base, with 8 bases separating them. The CDR3 nucleotides read TGTGCCTGGAGTAAGCTAGCCCAAGAGACCCAGTACTTC. Translation: CAWSKLAQETQYF. Full variable domain (remainder filled in from reference TRBV30 and TRBJ2-5): SQTIHQWPATLVQPVGSPLSLECTVEGTSNPNLYWYRQAAGRGLQLLFYSVGIGQISSEVPQNLSASRPQDRQFILSSKKLLLSDSGFYLCAWSKLAQETQYFGPGTRLLVL.